Sequencing of this T cell receptor beta chain was carried out in a study of cytomegalovirus exposure and HLA in healthy donors. Across the whole study: Of 300 to 450 genotyped donors, roughly 80% clustered with self-reported Caucasian donors. General study results and limits: Later analysis showed most CMV-associated TCR beta chains appearing HLA-restricted.

The PCR contained 60 Vbeta and 13 Jbeta primers. The repertoire was sequenced with immunoSEQ multiplex PCR; TCRdb's copy has only in-frame clones and lacks some. The sample includes around 100,000 clones, around 75% of them seen just once. This clone has only one observation. The antigen is unknown. Trimming took 6 bases from V and 3 from J; bases not matched to a gene: 6. Germline assignment: CDR1 SEHNR and CDR2 FQNEAQ (reference sequence). The CDR3 is 14 amino acids. Sequenced sample: PBMCs. The V and J genes are TRBV7-9 and TRBJ2-5; 8 bases fit TRBD2. The receptor comes from a young woman in good health and CMV-seronegative. CDR3 residues: CASSNGGGEETQYF. CDR3 bases: TGTGCCAGCAGTAACGGGGGGGGCGAAGAGACCCAGTACTTC.